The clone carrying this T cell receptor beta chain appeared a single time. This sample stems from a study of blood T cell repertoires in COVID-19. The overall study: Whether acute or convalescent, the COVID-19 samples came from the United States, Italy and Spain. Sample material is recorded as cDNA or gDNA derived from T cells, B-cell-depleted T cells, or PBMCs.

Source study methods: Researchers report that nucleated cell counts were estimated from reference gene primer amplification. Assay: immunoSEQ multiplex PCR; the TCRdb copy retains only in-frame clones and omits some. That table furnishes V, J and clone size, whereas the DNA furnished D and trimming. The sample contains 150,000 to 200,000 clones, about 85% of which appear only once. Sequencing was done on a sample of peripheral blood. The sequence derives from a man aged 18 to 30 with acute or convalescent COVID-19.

CDR3 amino acids: CASSTDRRNEKLFF. The CDR3 coding sequence is TGTGCCAGCAGCACGGACAGGCGGAATGAAAAACTGTTTTTT. This sequence joins TRBV6-5 and TRBJ1-4; the match to TRBD1 covers 7 bases. The V gene end was trimmed by 6 bases and the J gene end by 5 bases; junction bases not matched to a gene: 6. CDR1 and CDR2 from the germline V gene are MNHEY and SVGAGI. This CDR3 spans 14 amino acids.